The 12 T cell receptor beta chains below were found in one sample sequenced in a study of blood T cell repertoires in COVID-19. The table came from immunoSEQ multiplex PCR; TCRdb's copy has only in-frame clones and leaves some out. The sample yields roughly 220,000 clones, more than 75% seen once. Sample: peripheral blood. These receptor sequences come from a middle-aged man who had recovered from COVID-19.

V gene TRBV28 combines with J gene TRBJ2-7; tentative D call: TRBD2 (5 bases). Trimming removed 2 bases at V and 6 bases at J, with 11 bases between. In germline, CDR1 is MDHEN, CDR2 SYDVKM. This CDR3 has 13 amino acids. The CDR3 sequence is CASSLTSPLEQYF. The DNA of the CDR3 is TGTGCCAGCAGTTTAACTAGTCCTCTCGAGCAGTACTTC.

V usage is TRBV6-5 and J usage is TRBJ1-3, with D tentatively TRBD1 (5 bases). Germline CDR1 MNHEY, CDR2 SVGAGI. Between the trimmed V and J ends, which lost 3 bases and 0 bases, there was a span of 9 bases. CDR3 size: 15 residues. CDR3 sequence reads: CASSYRGSSGNTIYF. The CDR3 DNA reads TGTGCCAGCAGTTATAGGGGTAGCTCTGGAAACACCATATATTTT.

This chain links TRBV5-1 with TRBJ2-2; D ambiguous. CDR1 and CDR2 from the germline V gene are SGHRS and YFSETQ. The CDR3 totals 14 residues. Trimming shortened V by 0 bases and J by 3 bases, and 6 bases separated the two germline ends. CDR3 coding DNA: TGCGCCAGCAGCTTGGCCCCGGACACCGGGGAGCTGTTTTTT. It codes for CASSLAPDTGELFF.

This chain links TRBV19 with TRBJ2-7; 8 positions match TRBD2. The CDR3 totals 15 residues. With 4 bases clipped from V and 0 bases from J, the junction kept 5 bases outside the gene matches. The germline CDR1 and CDR2 sequences are LNHDA and SQIVND (reference sequence). In DNA form, the CDR3 reads TGTGCCAGTAGTACTTATAGCGGGGACTCCTACGAGCAGTACTTC. It yields the protein CASSTYSGDSYEQYF. Drawing the rest from reference TRBV19 and TRBJ2-7, the complete variable domain is DGGITQSPKYLFRKEGQNVTLSCEQNLNHDAMYWYRQDPGQGLRLIYYSQIVNDFQKGDIAEGYSVSREKKESFPLTVTSAQKNPTAFYLCASSTYSGDSYEQYFGPGTRLTVT.

The chain has TRBV7-7 and TRBJ2-3; 7 positions agree with TRBD2. V lost 3 bases and J lost 2; bases outside the gene matches: 5. The CDR3 has 15 residues. Germline values: CDR1 SSHAT, CDR2 FNYEAQ (reference sequence). CDR3 DNA: TGTGCCAGCAGCTTTGGCCTAGCGGACACAGATACGCAGTATTTT. Translation: CASSFGLADTDTQYF.

This chain uses TRBV30 with TRBJ1-5; 9 bases line up with TRBD1. With V trimmed by 6 bases and J by 4 bases, 16 bases remained unmatched. The CDR3 runs to 17 residues. Germline V gene lookup returns CDR1 GTSNPN and CDR2 SVGIG (reference sequence). The CDR3 DNA reads TGTGCCTGCGGACAGGGGATGCTTACTCTTGAGAATCAGCCCCAGCATTTT. Its protein is CACGQGMLTLENQPQHF.

The table lists this clone with a count of one. The rearrangement links TRBV18 to TRBJ1-1; 9 nucleotides agree with TRBD1. Unmatched junction bases numbered 9, after V lost 5 bases and J lost 2 bases. The CDR3 spans 16 residues. Germline V gene lookup returns CDR1 KGHSH and CDR2 LQKENI. In nucleotides, the CDR3 is TGTGCCAGCTCAACGTTATCAACAGGGGGCAACACTGAAGCTTTCTTT. Protein: CASSTLSTGGNTEAFF.

V usage is TRBV4-2 and J usage is TRBJ2-7; D might be TRBD2 (6 bases). CDR3 length: 16 amino acids. Per germline, CDR1 LGHNA and CDR2 YNFKEQ. Trimming cost V 3 bases and J 4 bases, with 19 bases left between them. DNA of the CDR3: TGTGCCAGCAGCCATGACCGTAGCGGACAAAGGTACGAGCAGTACTTC. Residues: CASSHDRSGQRYEQYF.

This clone was recorded only once. The genes are TRBV7-8 and TRBJ2-7; TRBD2 matches 10 bases. Germline lookup yields CDR1 SGHVS and CDR2 FQNEAQ. The CDR3 is made up of 15 amino acids. J was trimmed by 2 bases and V by 4 bases; bases with no gene match: 5. In DNA, the CDR3 is TGTGCCAGCAGCTACATAGCGGGAGGTCCCTACGAGCAGTACTTC. Encoded protein: CASSYIAGGPYEQYF.

This clone was counted once. The CDR3 loop is CASSQGHNLGRYGYTF. As DNA, the CDR3 is TGTGCCAGCAGCCAAGGGCACAACTTAGGGAGGTATGGCTACACCTTC. The chain uses TRBV3-1 (or the pseudogene TRBV3-2) and TRBJ1-2; D remains ambiguous. Germline CDR1 LGHDT, CDR2 YNNKEL (reference sequence). This CDR3 spans 16 amino acids. V lost 1 base and J lost 5, with 17 bases in between.

The chain uses TRBV28 and TRBJ2-5; weak D call: TRBD1 (6 bases). V was trimmed by 6 bases and J by 1 base, leaving 15 bases between them. The CDR3 totals 15 residues. Germline V gene sequence: CDR1 MDHEN, CDR2 SYDVKM. CDR3 residues: CASRTLHRAQETQYF. The DNA for the CDR3 is TGTGCCAGCAGAACCCTTCACAGGGCCCAAGAGACCCAGTACTTC.

This chain joins TRBV19 and TRBJ2-1, with a possible D match to TRBD2 (7 bases). Germline CDR1 LNHDA, CDR2 SQIVND (reference sequence). CDR3 length equals 17 residues. V lost 1 base to trimming and J lost 8 bases, with 21 bases between them. The CDR3, as DNA: TGTGCCAGTAGTATAGGCTTTAGCGGAGGGGGGGAGGATGAGCAGTTCTTC. Protein: CASSIGFSGGGEDEQFF.